This T cell receptor (beta chain) was documented in a study of blood T cell repertoires in COVID-19. Data came from immunoSEQ multiplex PCR; TCRdb stores just in-frame clones and leaves some out. The sample lists around 310,000 clones; 80% to 95% were seen once. Germline assignment: CDR1 SNHLY and CDR2 FYNNEI. The CDR3 sequence is 14 residues long. After removal of 9 bases from V and 2 bases from J, the junction contained 8 bases not matched to a gene. The sample comprised peripheral blood. The clonotype originates from a young woman with COVID-19, enrolled during active disease. The chain recombines TRBV2 with TRBJ2-3; 7 bases line up with TRBD2. The CDR3 here is CASTREADTDTQYF. CDR3 bases: TGTGCCAGTACCCGGGAGGCAGACACAGATACGCAGTATTTT.